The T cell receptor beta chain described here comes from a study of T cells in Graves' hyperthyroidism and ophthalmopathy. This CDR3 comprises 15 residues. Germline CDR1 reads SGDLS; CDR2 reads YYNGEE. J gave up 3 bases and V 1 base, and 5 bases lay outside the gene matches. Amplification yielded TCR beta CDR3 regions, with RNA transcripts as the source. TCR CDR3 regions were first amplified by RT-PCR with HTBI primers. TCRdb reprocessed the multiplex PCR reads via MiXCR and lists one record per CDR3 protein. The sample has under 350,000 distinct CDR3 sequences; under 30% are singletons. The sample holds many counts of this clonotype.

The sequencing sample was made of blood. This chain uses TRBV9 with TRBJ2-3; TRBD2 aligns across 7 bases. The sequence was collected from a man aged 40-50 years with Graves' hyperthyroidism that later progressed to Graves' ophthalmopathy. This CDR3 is CASSVRGEGTDTQYF. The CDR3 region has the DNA TGTGCCAGCAGCGTACGCGGGGAGGGGACAGATACGCAGTATTTT.